Sequencing of this TCR beta chain was carried out in a study of cytomegalovirus exposure and HLA in healthy donors. Looking at the study overall: Genotyping showed 81% of hundreds of donors falling in the Caucasian-associated ancestry cluster. Study findings and constraints: The listing of some 170 TCR beta chains classed them as cytomegalovirus-associated.

This CDR3 contains 18 residues. From germline, CDR1 is LNHDA and CDR2 SQIVND (reference sequence). Trimming took off 5 bases at V and 2 bases at J, with 22 bases between the two ends. About this clone itself: As yet, its antigen is unknown.

PCR amplification relied on 60 Vbeta primers (plus 13 Jbeta primers). The assay was immunoSEQ multiplex PCR, and TCRdb's table has in-frame clones only and misses some. The profile shows 95,000 to 150,000 clones, around three quarters of them singletons. This clonotype originated in a human donor in good health. This rearrangement joins TRBV19 to TRBJ1-5, with a possible D match to TRBD1 (6 bases). Sequencing used PBMCs. CDR3 DNA: TGTGCCAGTAGTCTCCCTGGGGGCAGGGTGGACGGCAATCAGCCCCAGCATTTT. It codes for CASSLPGGRVDGNQPQHF.